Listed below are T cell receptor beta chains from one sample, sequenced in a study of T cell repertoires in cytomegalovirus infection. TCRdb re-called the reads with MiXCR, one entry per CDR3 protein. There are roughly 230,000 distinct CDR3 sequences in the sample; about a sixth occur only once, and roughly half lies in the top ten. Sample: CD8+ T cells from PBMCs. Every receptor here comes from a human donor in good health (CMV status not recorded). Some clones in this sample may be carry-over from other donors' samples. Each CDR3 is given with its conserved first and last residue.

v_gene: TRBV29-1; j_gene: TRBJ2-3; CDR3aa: CSVRGGDRYTDF
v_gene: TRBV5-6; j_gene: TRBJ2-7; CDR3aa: CASSSRTSIYEQYF
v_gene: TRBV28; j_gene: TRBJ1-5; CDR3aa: CASRDPQVGQPQHF
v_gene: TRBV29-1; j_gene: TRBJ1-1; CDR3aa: CSVEDWIGLGTEAFF
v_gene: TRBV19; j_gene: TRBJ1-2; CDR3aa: CASDKGGGSVYGYTF
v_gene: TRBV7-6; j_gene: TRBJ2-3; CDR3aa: CASSPGWGGGTDTQYF
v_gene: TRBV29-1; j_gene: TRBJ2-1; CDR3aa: CSVPGRANNEQFF
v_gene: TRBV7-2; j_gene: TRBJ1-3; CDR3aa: CASSLQESSGNTIYF
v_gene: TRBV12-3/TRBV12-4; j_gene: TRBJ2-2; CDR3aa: CASSLLALGYTGELFF
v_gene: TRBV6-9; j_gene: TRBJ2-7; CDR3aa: CASSHGIRDRGPYEQYF
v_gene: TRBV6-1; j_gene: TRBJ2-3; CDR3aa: CASSTGTRTDTQYF
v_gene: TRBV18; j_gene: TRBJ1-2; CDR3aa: CASSPMAGGGYGYTF
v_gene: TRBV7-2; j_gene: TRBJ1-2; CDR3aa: CASSPRGSLIYGYTF
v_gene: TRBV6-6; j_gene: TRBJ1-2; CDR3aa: CARSPGDNYGYTF
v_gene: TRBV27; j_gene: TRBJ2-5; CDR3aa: CARSPRGREEETQYF
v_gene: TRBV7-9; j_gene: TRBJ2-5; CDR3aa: CASSHRGGRETQYF
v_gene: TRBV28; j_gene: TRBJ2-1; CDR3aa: CASKGEGGLSYNEQFF